What follows are 23 T cell receptor beta chains derived from one specimen sequenced in a study of T cells of healthy individuals. Via MiXCR, TCRdb re-called the 5' RACE reads, giving one row per CDR3 protein. The sample records fewer than 75,000 distinct CDR3 sequences, 15% to 20% being singletons. The receptor source for this set is a human donor in good health.

The genes are TRBV5-1 and TRBJ2-1; D is perhaps TRBD1 or TRBD2 (5 bases each). This CDR3 contains 15 residues. Per the germline V gene, CDR1 is SGHRS and CDR2 is YFSETQ. V gave up 5 bases and J gave up 7 bases, with 19 bases separating them. The DNA of the CDR3 is TGCGCCAGCAGTCACGGCTCCGGGACCACAAATGAGCAGTTCTTC. The encoded protein is CASSHGSGTTNEQFF. The variable domain in full, completed from reference TRBV5-1 and TRBJ2-1, reads KAGVTQTPRYLIKTRGQQVTLSCSPISGHRSVSWYQQTPGQGLQFLFEYFSETQRNKGNFPGRFSGRQFSNSRSEMNVSTLELGDSALYLCASSHGSGTTNEQFFGPGTRLTVL.

The chain has TRBV7-2 and TRBJ2-5, with D unresolved. The germline V gene has CDR1 SGHTA and CDR2 FQGNSA. This CDR3 contains 13 residues. Between the trimmed V and J ends, which lost 1 base and 2 bases, there was a span of 5 bases. This CDR3 reads CASSLERQETQYF. The CDR3 DNA sequence: TGTGCCAGCAGCTTAGAAAGACAAGAGACCCAGTACTTC. Supplemented by reference TRBV7-2 and TRBJ2-5, the full variable domain reads GAGVSQSPSNKVTEKGKDVELRCDPISGHTALYWYRQSLGQGLEFLIYFQGNSAPDKSGLPSDRFSAERTGGSVSTLTIQRTQQEDSAVYLCASSLERQETQYFGPGTRLLVL.

The chain joins TRBV12-3 or TRBV12-4 to TRBJ1-3; D is ambiguous. CDR3 length equals 17 residues. Between the trimmed V and J ends, which lost 1 base and 0 bases, there was a span of 13 bases. CDR3 in amino acids: CASSLGSGGSSGNTIYF. CDR3 bases: TGTGCCAGCAGTTTAGGTTCTGGCGGAAGCTCTGGAAACACCATATATTTT.

The rearrangement uses TRBV12-3 or TRBV12-4 and TRBJ1-1; tentative D call: TRBD1 (5 bases). The CDR3 runs 14 residues. With 3 bases removed from V and 3 bases from J, the gap between germline ends came to 11 bases. The CDR3 coding sequence is TGTGCCAGCAGTTTGGCAGGGCTGGACACTGAAGCTTTCTTT. Protein: CASSLAGLDTEAFF.

The chain employs TRBV9 and TRBJ2-1; perhaps TRBD1 as D (5 bases). Germline V gene lookup returns CDR1 SGDLS and CDR2 YYNGEE. This CDR3 has 15 residues. The V end lost 0 bases, the J end lost 8 bases, and 15 bases lay between the germline ends. This chain's CDR3 is CASSVEGRAVDEQFF. The CDR3 DNA follows: TGTGCCAGCAGCGTAGAGGGCAGGGCCGTCGATGAGCAGTTCTTC.

CDR3 in DNA: TGTGCCAGCAGCTACCTAGCGGGAGGGCCTGATATGACAGATACGCAGTATTTT. Amino acids: CASSYLAGGPDMTDTQYF. This chain connects TRBV12-3 or TRBV12-4 to TRBJ2-3; 12 bases agree with TRBD2. With 6 bases clipped from V and 3 bases from J, the junction kept 13 bases outside the gene matches. CDR3 length: 18 residues.

In its sample, this clonotype was seen many times. The chain carries TRBV4-1 and TRBJ2-2; a weak D match, TRBD1 (6 bases). The V gene's germline CDR1 is MGHRA and CDR2 YSYEKL. The length of the CDR3 is 17 residues. V was pared by 1 base and J by 0 bases, with 12 bases between. The CDR3 reads CASSQVLNRANTGELFF. In DNA, the CDR3 is TGCGCCAGCAGCCAAGTTTTAAACAGGGCGAACACCGGGGAGCTGTTTTTT.

Many counts were recorded for this clonotype. The rearrangement uses TRBV4-2 and TRBJ2-2, with D unresolved. V was trimmed by 6 bases and J by 3 bases, leaving 11 bases between them. CDR3 length: 14 amino acids. Germline V lookup: CDR1 LGHNA, CDR2 YNFKEQ. CDR3 nucleotide sequence: TGTGCCAGCAGGACCGGACGGCACACCGGGGAGCTGTTTTTT. Amino acids: CASRTGRHTGELFF.

This chain uses TRBV28 with TRBJ2-7, with 7 positions matching TRBD2. The CDR3 consists of 14 residues. Germline CDR1 and CDR2: MDHEN and SYDVKM. V trimming: 6 bases; J trimming: 2 bases; junction bases outside the gene matches: 7. As DNA, the CDR3 is TGTGCCAGCAGGCCTAGCGGTTATACCTACGAGCAGTACTTC. Translation gives CASRPSGYTYEQYF.

This clonotype was picked up many times. The V and J genes are TRBV29-1 and TRBJ2-3, with TRBD1 matching over 9 bases. The junction had 9 bases not matched to a gene; V was cut back by 6 bases and J by 8 bases. CDR1 is SQVTM and CDR2 is ANQGSEA in the germline V gene. The CDR3 loop spans 13 amino acids. Here the CDR3 DNA reads TGCAGCGTACCCCGGGACAGGGCGAGTACGCAGTATTTT. It specifies CSVPRDRASTQYF.

The rearrangement uses TRBV15 and TRBJ1-4, with unresolved D. This CDR3 has 13 amino acids. Germline V gene lookup returns CDR1 LNHNV and CDR2 YYDKDF (reference sequence). The ends were cut back, 0 bases at V and 10 bases at J, with 9 bases in the middle. The CDR3 loop reads CATSRDGYGKLFF. In nucleotides, the CDR3 is TGTGCCACCAGCAGAGATGGGTACGGAAAACTGTTTTTT.

This clonotype has ten or more counts. The chain has TRBV20-1 and TRBJ2-2, with D possibly being TRBD1 or TRBD2 (5 bases each). CDR1 and CDR2 from the germline V gene are DFQATT and SNEGSKA (reference sequence). The ends were cut back, 3 bases at V and 2 bases at J, with 10 bases in the middle. The CDR3 covers 14 residues. Written as DNA, the CDR3 is TGCAGTGCTAGCTTGGGGACCAACACCGGGGAGCTGTTTTTT. Translating gives CSASLGTNTGELFF.

This clonotype was recorded a few times. The V call is TRBV7-2, the J call TRBJ2-1; a possible D gene is TRBD2 (6 bases). The V end lost 1 base, the J end lost 1 base, and 8 bases lay between the germline ends. This CDR3 is 15 amino acids long. Germline CDR1 SGHTA, CDR2 FQGNSA. CDR3 protein: CASSLGDLSYNEQFF. The CDR3 region has the DNA TGTGCCAGCAGCTTAGGGGACTTATCCTACAATGAGCAGTTCTTC.

The sample holds many counts of this clonotype. The rearrangement uses TRBV5-1 and TRBJ1-1; D is unresolved. Germline V lookup: CDR1 SGHRS, CDR2 YFSETQ. This CDR3 is 13 amino acids long. V was clipped by 6 bases and J by 8 bases, with 17 bases between them. CDR3 region: CASTVRRGLEAFF. The DNA of the CDR3 is TGCGCCAGCACCGTCCGCCGGGGTTTAGAAGCTTTCTTT. The full variable domain, with the rest looked up from reference TRBV5-1 and TRBJ1-1, is KAGVTQTPRYLIKTRGQQVTLSCSPISGHRSVSWYQQTPGQGLQFLFEYFSETQRNKGNFPGRFSGRQFSNSRSEMNVSTLELGDSALYLCASTVRRGLEAFFGQGTRLTVV.

The rearrangement links TRBV4-1 to TRBJ1-3; D might be TRBD1 (6 bases). Per the germline V gene, CDR1 is MGHRA and CDR2 is YSYEKL. Trimming took off 0 bases at V and 1 base at J, with 13 bases between the two ends. This CDR3 is 17 amino acids long. The CDR3 spells CASSQEADRRSGNTIYF. CDR3 DNA sequence: TGCGCCAGCAGCCAAGAGGCCGACAGGAGATCTGGAAACACCATATATTTT.

There are many counts of this clonotype. This chain links TRBV20-1 with TRBJ2-1; possible D gene TRBD2, 6 bases. Germline V gene lookup returns CDR1 DFQATT and CDR2 SNEGSKA (reference sequence). The germline V and J ends were trimmed by 3 bases and 8 bases, with 14 bases remaining between them. CDR3 length: 13 residues. The CDR3 coding sequence is TGCAGTGCTAGGACTAGTGTTGTGTATGAGCAGTTCTTC. It translates to CSARTSVVYEQFF.

This clonotype was picked up many times. The genes are TRBV4-1 and TRBJ2-1, with D maybe TRBD2 (6 bases). Germline V gene data show CDR1 as MGHRA and CDR2 as YSYEKL. V was pared by 1 base and J by 4 bases, with 11 bases between. The CDR3 runs 15 residues. CDR3 DNA sequence: TGCGCCAGCAGCCAAGTAGGAGGGAGATACAATGAGCAGTTCTTC. Translation: CASSQVGGRYNEQFF.

This clonotype was found a few times. V gene TRBV20-1 combines with J gene TRBJ1-6; TRBD1 matches 7 bases. This CDR3 is 17 amino acids long. With V trimmed by 3 bases and J by 0 bases, 8 bases remained unmatched. CDR1 and CDR2 from the germline V gene are DFQATT and SNEGSKA (reference sequence). CDR3 DNA: TGCAGTGCTAGGGGGACAGAACCGAGCTCCTATAATTCACCCCTCCACTTT. Translating gives CSARGTEPSSYNSPLHF.

The gene calls are TRBV11-2 and TRBJ2-7; possibly TRBD2 for D (7 bases). The germline V and J ends were trimmed by 3 bases and 4 bases, with 13 bases remaining between them. The CDR3 is made up of 14 amino acids. From germline, CDR1 is SGHAT and CDR2 FQNNGV. CDR3 residues: CASSFAQGGYEQYF. CDR3 nucleotides: TGTGCCAGCAGCTTTGCACAGGGAGGGTACGAGCAGTACTTC.

At least ten counts were recorded for this clonotype. This chain uses TRBV5-1 with TRBJ1-4; D may be TRBD1 (5 bases). V lost 4 bases and J 6 bases, leaving 13 bases between the germline ends. The CDR3 has 14 residues. The V gene's germline CDR1 is SGHRS and CDR2 YFSETQ. CDR3 loop: CASSRGASDEKLFF. CDR3 nucleotide sequence: TGCGCCAGCAGCCGGGGCGCGAGCGATGAAAAACTGTTTTTT.

The table lists this clonotype with many counts. The chain links TRBV4-3 to TRBJ2-5, with a tentative D call TRBD2 (6 bases). The CDR3 extends over 14 amino acids. Germline V CDR1 and CDR2: LGHNA, YSLEER. Trimming cost V 0 bases and J 7 bases, with 12 bases left between them. Written as DNA, the CDR3 is TGCGCCAGCAGCCAAGATACGGGGACTTTGACCCAGTACTTC. It yields the protein CASSQDTGTLTQYF.

This clonotype was recorded a few times. The chain carries TRBV5-1 and TRBJ1-5; D remains unclear. Trimming shortened V by 5 bases and J by 1 base, and 13 bases separated the two germline ends. The length of the CDR3 is 15 residues. The germline gives CDR1 SGHRS, CDR2 YFSETQ. The CDR3 reads CASSFDSLSNQPQHF. DNA of the CDR3: TGCGCCAGCAGTTTCGATTCCCTGAGCAATCAGCCCCAGCATTTT.

In its sample, this clonotype was seen many times. J is TRBJ2-5 and V is TRBV29-1; D tentatively fits TRBD1 or TRBD2 (5 bases each). Trimming pared 6 bases from V and 7 bases from J, leaving 21 bases between. Germline CDR1 and CDR2: SQVTM and ANQGSEA. The CDR3 is made up of 14 amino acids. This CDR3 reads CSVLDGGRSVTQYF. The CDR3 region has the DNA TGCAGCGTGTTGGATGGGGGTCGGAGCGTGACCCAGTACTTC. Full variable domain (missing parts from reference TRBV29-1 and TRBJ2-5): SAVISQKPSRDICQRGTSLTIQCQVDSQVTMMFWYRQQPGQSLTLIATANQGSEATYESGFVIDKFPISRPNLTFSTLTVSNMSPEDSSIYLCSVLDGGRSVTQYFGPGTRLLVL.